The 6 T cell receptor beta chains in this list originate from one sample, sequenced in a study of blood T cell repertoires in COVID-19. The method was immunoSEQ multiplex PCR; TCRdb's version includes in-frame clones alone and lacks a portion of them. Of about 190,000 clones in the sample, less than 90% were seen once. The sample taken for sequencing was peripheral blood. All receptors come from a man in his 70s with active or convalescent COVID-19.

This chain joins TRBV10-3 and TRBJ1-1; a weak D match, TRBD1 (5 bases). The CDR3 loop spans 14 amino acids. Per germline, CDR1 ENHRY and CDR2 SYGVKD. Trimming took 5 bases from V and 1 from J, leaving 11 bases between them. CDR3 DNA sequence: TGTGCCATCAGTACAACAGGTGGGAACACTGAAGCTTTCTTT. Amino acid sequence: CAISTTGGNTEAFF.

The CDR3 loop is CASRETGLLTEAFF. The DNA for the CDR3 is TGTGCCAGCAGGGAGACAGGGCTCCTCACTGAAGCTTTCTTT. This chain uses TRBV25-1 with TRBJ1-1, with TRBD1 matching over 7 bases. This CDR3 is 14 amino acids long. With 6 bases clipped from V and 4 bases from J, the junction kept 8 bases outside the gene matches. CDR1 and CDR2 (germline): MGHDK, SYGVNS.

This clone was seen only once. The chain links TRBV14 to TRBJ1-1; D is unresolved. Germline CDR1 is SGHDN and CDR2 is FVKESK. This CDR3 is built from 14 residues. Trimming removed 1 base at V and 5 bases at J, with 11 bases between. The CDR3, as DNA: TGTGCCAGCAGCCAAGTACGGGGTGGGACTGAAGCTTTCTTT. Protein: CASSQVRGGTEAFF.

The sample holds one count of this clone. This chain links TRBV6-5 with TRBJ2-1; possibly TRBD1 for D (6 bases). This CDR3 contains 15 residues. V lost 6 bases and J lost 6, with 18 bases in between. The germline V gene has CDR1 MNHEY and CDR2 SVGAGI. The CDR3 DNA is TGTGCCAGCAGGCCACCACAGGGTCTAGGCAATGAGCAGTTCTTC. Amino acids: CASRPPQGLGNEQFF.

This chain connects TRBV2 to TRBJ1-1; weak D call: TRBD1 (6 bases). Trimming took off 6 bases at V and 2 bases at J, with 13 bases between the two ends. Germline lookup yields CDR1 SNHLY and CDR2 FYNNEI. The CDR3 runs 14 residues. Written as DNA, the CDR3 is TGTGCCAGCAGAGAACAGGGATTTAACACTGAAGCTTTCTTT. It translates to CASREQGFNTEAFF. The full variable domain, rest sourced from reference TRBV2 and TRBJ1-1, is EPEVTQTPSHQVTQMGQEVILRCVPISNHLYFYWYRQILGQKVEFLVSFYNNEISEKSEIFDDQFSVERPDGSNFTLKIRSTKLEDSAMYFCASREQGFNTEAFFGQGTRLTVV.

This clone was counted a single time. The chain employs TRBV29-1 and TRBJ2-1; tentatively, D is TRBD2 (5 bases). V was pared by 4 bases and J by 10 bases, with 11 bases between. This CDR3 contains 11 residues. Per germline, CDR1 SQVTM and CDR2 ANQGSEA. The CDR3 region is CSVGGVAEQFF. CDR3 nucleotide sequence: TGCAGCGTTGGTGGGGTAGCGGAGCAGTTCTTC.